This T cell receptor beta chain was found in a study of T-cell memory formation after mild COVID-19. Study summary: Most TCR clusters belonged to a single donor. Findings and caveats of the study: Later expanders leaned CD4+, whereas day 15 to 85 contracting clones were balanced CD4/CD8.

Points on this clonotype: As yet, its antigen is unknown.

CDR1 and CDR2 (germline): MNHEY, SVGEGT. The CDR3 runs 14 residues. The germline V and J ends were trimmed by 4 bases and 4 bases, with 13 bases remaining between them. TCRdb analysed the 5' RACE reads with MiXCR anew, one entry per CDR3 protein. The table lists a few hundred thousand distinct CDR3 sequences, around 20% of them singletons. The J gene is TRBJ2-5, the V gene TRBV6-2 or TRBV6-3, with D maybe TRBD2 (5 bases). The receptor was isolated from an adult woman who had mild COVID-19 (a few samples of this study predate the infection). Cell type and time point are not known. Sequenced input: PBMCs or a T cell subset sorted from them (not recorded which). CDR3 sequence: CASSFEGTGETQYF. CDR3 in DNA: TGTGCCAGCAGTTTTGAGGGCACTGGAGAGACCCAGTACTTC.